Sequencing of this T cell receptor (beta chain) was carried out in a study of technical replicates of blood from several donors. Looked up from germline, CDR1 is ENHRY and CDR2 is SYGVKD. This CDR3 has 13 amino acids. V was cut by 7 bases and J by 0 bases, with 10 bases left in between. Generated by immunoSEQ multiplex PCR, the TCRdb table keeps only in-frame clones and is missing some. The repertoire consists of 40,000 to 55,000 clones, with approximately 95% occurring once and the leading ten covering around 0.4%. This clonotype was sampled from a human donor in good health. The rearrangement uses TRBV10-3 and TRBJ2-7, with D possibly matching TRBD2 (6 bases). The sequenced sample was T cells isolated from PBMCs. The CDR3 coding sequence is TGTGCCATCAAACCAGCGGGCTCCTACGAGCAGTACTTC. Encoded protein: CAIKPAGSYEQYF.